A selection of T cell receptor beta chains follows, all from one sample in a study of blood T cell repertoires in COVID-19. This table comes from immunoSEQ multiplex PCR, and its TCRdb copy is limited to in-frame clones, with some not included. The data show approximately 240,000 clones, 83% seen once. Material: peripheral blood. Source of these receptors: a woman aged 25 to 45 with COVID-19, enrolled during active disease. The CDR3 runs from the conserved cysteine through the conserved F or W. The order of the fields is CDR3 protein, CDR3 DNA, J gene, V gene, clone size, D gene. A D gene is named only where the DNA matches it firmly. Not every row has a clone size; where given, it reads once, few, many or a size class.

CDR3 protein: CASSLGGGYEQYF
CDR3 DNA: TGTGCCAGCAGCTTAGGAGGAGGGTACGAGCAGTACTTC
J gene: TRBJ2-7
V gene: TRBV11-2
clone size: .
D gene: .

CDR3 protein: CASTLDRYYGYTF
CDR3 DNA: TGTGCCAGCACCCTAGACAGATACTATGGCTACACCTTC
J gene: TRBJ1-2
V gene: TRBV6-5
clone size: .
D gene: .

CDR3 protein: CASRRDRGKLFF
CDR3 DNA: TGTGCCAGCAGACGGGACAGGGGAAAACTGTTTTTT
J gene: TRBJ1-4
V gene: TRBV13
clone size: .
D gene: TRBD1

CDR3 protein: CASSYSRQGTEAFF
CDR3 DNA: TGTGCCAGCAGTTACTCAAGACAGGGGACTGAAGCTTTCTTT
J gene: TRBJ1-1
V gene: TRBV6-6
clone size: .
D gene: TRBD1

CDR3 protein: CASSYGTGSRELFF
CDR3 DNA: TGTGCCAGCAGTTATGGGACAGGGTCGAGGGAGCTGTTTTTT
J gene: TRBJ2-2
V gene: TRBV6-6
clone size: once
D gene: TRBD1

CDR3 protein: CASSITRGRVNEQFF
CDR3 DNA: TGTGCCAGCAGCATAACTAGAGGTCGGGTCAATGAGCAGTTCTTC
J gene: TRBJ2-1
V gene: TRBV6-2/TRBV6-3
clone size: .
D gene: .

CDR3 protein: CATSDSGRGPEKLFF
CDR3 DNA: TGTGCCACCAGTGATTCGGGCAGGGGGCCTGAAAAACTGTTTTTT
J gene: TRBJ1-4
V gene: TRBV24-1
clone size: .
D gene: TRBD1

CDR3 protein: CASSSILGGAAADTQYF
CDR3 DNA: TGTGCCAGCAGCTCCATTTTAGGGGGGGCCGCCGCAGATACGCAGTATTTT
J gene: TRBJ2-3
V gene: TRBV7-2
clone size: .
D gene: .

CDR3 protein: CASSEAGLGIYNEQFF
CDR3 DNA: TGTGCCAGCAGTGAAGCTGGACTCGGGATTTACAATGAGCAGTTCTTC
J gene: TRBJ2-1
V gene: TRBV2
clone size: .
D gene: .

CDR3 protein: CASSSRGPTNEKLFF
CDR3 DNA: TGTGCCAGCAGTTCAAGGGGGCCAACTAATGAAAAACTGTTTTTT
J gene: TRBJ1-4
V gene: TRBV5-6
clone size: .
D gene: TRBD1

CDR3 protein: CARSVPTSSGNTIYF
CDR3 DNA: TGTGCCAGGAGCGTCCCCACAAGCTCTGGAAACACCATATATTTT
J gene: TRBJ1-3
V gene: TRBV7-9
clone size: .
D gene: .

CDR3 protein: CASSLRRTEGVYSYGYTF
CDR3 DNA: TGTGCCAGCAGCTTAAGACGTACAGAGGGGGTTTACTCTTATGGCTACACCTTC
J gene: TRBJ1-2
V gene: TRBV7-7
clone size: few
D gene: .

CDR3 protein: CASSPGQGYEKLFF
CDR3 DNA: TGTGCCAGCAGCCCGGGACAGGGATATGAAAAACTGTTTTTT
J gene: TRBJ1-4
V gene: TRBV3-1/TRBV3-2
clone size: .
D gene: TRBD1

CDR3 protein: CASTYSTANTEAFF
CDR3 DNA: TGTGCCAGCACTTACTCAACCGCAAACACTGAAGCTTTCTTT
J gene: TRBJ1-1
V gene: TRBV3-1/TRBV3-2
clone size: .
D gene: .

CDR3 protein: CAWRQYIDYGYTF
CDR3 DNA: TGTGCCTGGAGGCAGTACATTGACTATGGCTACACCTTC
J gene: TRBJ1-2
V gene: TRBV30
clone size: once
D gene: .

CDR3 protein: CASSGRLAGGYNEQFF
CDR3 DNA: TGTGCCAGTAGTGGACGACTAGCGGGGGGGTACAATGAGCAGTTCTTC
J gene: TRBJ2-1
V gene: TRBV19
clone size: .
D gene: TRBD2

CDR3 protein: CASTNRGFNYGYTF
CDR3 DNA: TGTGCCAGCACCAACAGGGGGTTTAACTATGGCTACACCTTC
J gene: TRBJ1-2
V gene: TRBV18
clone size: .
D gene: TRBD1

CDR3 protein: CAWSVGVYTGELFF
CDR3 DNA: TGTGCCTGGAGTGTCGGTGTGTACACCGGGGAGCTGTTTTTT
J gene: TRBJ2-2
V gene: TRBV30
clone size: .
D gene: .

CDR3 protein: CASSLWDRVATGELFF
CDR3 DNA: TGTGCCAGCAGCTTATGGGACAGGGTCGCGACCGGGGAGCTGTTTTTT
J gene: TRBJ2-2
V gene: TRBV7-2
clone size: .
D gene: TRBD1

CDR3 protein: CASSIGFDGTNYGYTF
CDR3 DNA: TGTGCCAGTTCGATCGGCTTTGACGGGACTAACTATGGCTACACCTTC
J gene: TRBJ1-2
V gene: TRBV27
clone size: few
D gene: .

CDR3 protein: CASSPIEGAVDTQYF
CDR3 DNA: TGTGCCAGTAGCCCTATTGAGGGAGCGGTGGATACGCAGTATTTT
J gene: TRBJ2-3
V gene: TRBV19
clone size: .
D gene: .

CDR3 protein: CASSSGQIGNTIYF
CDR3 DNA: TGTGCCAGCAGCTCGGGACAAATTGGAAACACCATATATTTT
J gene: TRBJ1-3
V gene: TRBV7-2
clone size: .
D gene: .

CDR3 protein: CASSMATGNYEQYF
CDR3 DNA: TGTGCCAGTAGTATGGCTACAGGCAACTACGAGCAGTACTTC
J gene: TRBJ2-7
V gene: TRBV19
clone size: .
D gene: .

CDR3 protein: CSASVALTALQNIQYF
CDR3 DNA: TGCAGTGCTAGTGTGGCCTTGACAGCCTTACAAAACATTCAGTACTTC
J gene: TRBJ2-4
V gene: TRBV20-1
clone size: .
D gene: .